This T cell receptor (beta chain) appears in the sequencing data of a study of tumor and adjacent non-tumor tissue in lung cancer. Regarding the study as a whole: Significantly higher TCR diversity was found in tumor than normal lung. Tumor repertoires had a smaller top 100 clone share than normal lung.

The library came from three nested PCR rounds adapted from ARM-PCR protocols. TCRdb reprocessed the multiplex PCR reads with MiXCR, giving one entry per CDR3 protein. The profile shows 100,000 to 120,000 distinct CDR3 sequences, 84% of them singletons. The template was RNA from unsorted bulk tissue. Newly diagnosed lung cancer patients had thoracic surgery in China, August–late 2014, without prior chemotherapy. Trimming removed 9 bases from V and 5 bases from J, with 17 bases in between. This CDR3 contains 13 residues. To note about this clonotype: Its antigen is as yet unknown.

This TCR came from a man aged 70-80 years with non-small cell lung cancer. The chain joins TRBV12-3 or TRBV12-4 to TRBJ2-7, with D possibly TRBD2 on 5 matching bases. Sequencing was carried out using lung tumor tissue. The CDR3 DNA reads TGTGCCAGTTTAGGGCGGACTTTGCACGAGCAGTACTTC. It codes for CASLGRTLHEQYF.